These T cell receptor beta chains were read from a single sample in a study of control samples from healthy donors and cancer patients. Assay: immunoSEQ multiplex PCR; the TCRdb copy retains only in-frame clones and omits some. This sample has 100,000 to 150,000 clones, with around 87% found just once. The sequenced sample consisted of blood. The receptors were sampled from a man in his forties in good health. CDR3s leave out the opening cysteine and the closing phenylalanine or tryptophan.

TRBJ1-5 | TRBV19 | ASSSQGFDRAKPQH
TRBJ1-4 | TRBV2 | ASSQTGGNEKLF
TRBJ2-3 | TRBV7-3 | ASSLKGDTQY
TRBJ1-3 | TRBV30 | AWSLQGFSGNTIY
TRBJ2-7 | TRBV5-4 | ASSKGQSYEQY
TRBJ2-1 | TRBV7-9 | ASSLGLYNEQF
TRBJ2-5 | TRBV11-2 | ASSFRRGGETQY
TRBJ2-1 | TRBV29-1 | SASGGAYNEQF
TRBJ1-1 | TRBV7-9 | ASSLQGSEAF
TRBJ2-3 | TRBV18 | ASSPWGTPGDTQY
TRBJ2-3 | TRBV27 | ASRQGHSTDTQY
TRBJ1-5 | TRBV4-1 | ASSQRDRSNQPQH
TRBJ1-2 | TRBV11-3 | ASSLDGGYGYT
TRBJ1-3 | TRBV4-3 | ASSRHVGGSGNTIY
TRBJ2-7 | TRBV14 | ASSRDSDSYEQY
TRBJ2-2 | TRBV11-3 | ASSLVMDTGELF
TRBJ2-1 | TRBV2 | ASSGEYGEYNEQF
TRBJ1-1 | TRBV20-1 | SASHIGLNTEAF
TRBJ1-4 | TRBV3-1/TRBV3-2 | ASSQGTGLNEKLF
TRBJ1-2 | TRBV6-5 | ASRGQRSNYGYT
TRBJ2-7 | TRBV7-2 | ASSLEVSYEQY
TRBJ1-1 | TRBV7-9 | ASSPQGAGVTEAF
TRBJ2-7 | TRBV29-1 | SVEDRQGYYEQY
TRBJ1-1 | TRBV4-2 | ASSQDEGSGIWEPNTEAF
TRBJ1-1 | TRBV3-1/TRBV3-2 | ASSQAQLNTEAF
TRBJ2-2 | TRBV7-2 | ASSSRTGAIGTGELF
TRBJ2-5 | TRBV19 | ASSRTTQETQY
TRBJ1-1 | TRBV7-9 | ASSLENTEAF
TRBJ2-7 | TRBV3-1/TRBV3-2 | ASSQLPLTYEQY
TRBJ2-1 | TRBV12-3/TRBV12-4 | ASSPRAGRQF
TRBJ2-3 | TRBV6-4 | ASRREGGQSDTQY
TRBJ1-3 | TRBV4-1 | ASSQGQSSSGNTIY
TRBJ1-2 | TRBV7-9 | ASSQGQGSYT
TRBJ2-7 | TRBV7-6 | ASSSDQGYEQY
TRBJ2-7 | TRBV29-1 | SVHNAYEQY
TRBJ1-5 | TRBV19 | ASRTGELQPQH
TRBJ2-3 | TRBV29-1 | ILLLGRQCTDTQY
TRBJ2-7 | TRBV7-2 | ASSSPNQGYEQY
TRBJ1-1 | TRBV6-1 | ASSASGTGARNTEAF
TRBJ2-3 | TRBV29-1 | TLRGGASDTQY
TRBJ2-5 | TRBV29-1 | SVRSGWGTQY
TRBJ1-4 | TRBV4-3 | ASSQGHVANEKLF
TRBJ1-2 | TRBV19 | ASSIALGQGLNCGYT
TRBJ2-5 | TRBV11-2 | ASSLNRAPLQETQY
TRBJ1-2 | TRBV7-9 | ASRDLGPGYT